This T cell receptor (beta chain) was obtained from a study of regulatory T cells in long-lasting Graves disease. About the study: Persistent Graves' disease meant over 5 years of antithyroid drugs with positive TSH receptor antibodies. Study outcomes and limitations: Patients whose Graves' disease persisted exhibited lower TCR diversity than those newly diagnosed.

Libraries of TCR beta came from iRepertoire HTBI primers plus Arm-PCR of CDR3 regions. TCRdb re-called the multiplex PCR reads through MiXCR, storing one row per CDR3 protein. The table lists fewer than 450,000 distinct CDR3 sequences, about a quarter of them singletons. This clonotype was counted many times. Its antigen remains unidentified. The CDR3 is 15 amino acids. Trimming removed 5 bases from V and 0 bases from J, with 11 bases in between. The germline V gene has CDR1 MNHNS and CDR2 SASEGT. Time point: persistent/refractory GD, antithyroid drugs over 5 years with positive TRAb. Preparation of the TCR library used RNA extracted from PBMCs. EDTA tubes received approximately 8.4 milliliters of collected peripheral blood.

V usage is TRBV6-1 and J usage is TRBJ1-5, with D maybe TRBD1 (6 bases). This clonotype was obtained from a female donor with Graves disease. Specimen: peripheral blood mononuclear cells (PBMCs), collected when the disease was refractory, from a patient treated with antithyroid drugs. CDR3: CASSTRDNSNQPQHF. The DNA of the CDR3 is TGTGCCAGCAGTACAAGGGACAATAGCAATCAGCCCCAGCATTTT.